The 18 T cell receptor beta chains presented below share a single source sample, sequenced in a study of vaccination and CD4 T cells after COVID-19 (dated by TCRdb to 2021 to 2024). The treatment or condition label here, explained by the study, means: roughly 11-day PBMC culture with coronavirus spike peptide pools or control peptides (ViraFEST assay). No antigen is known for these receptors. Libraries were constructed by PCR. The sequencer was an Illumina iSeq 100. TCR sequencing of DNA from cultured CD4+ T cells used the Oncomine TCR Beta short-read assay at the Johns Hopkins FTIC core. TCRdb's own reprocessing of the public reads used fastp at Q25 and MiXCR and kept productive beta chains. CDR3 protein duplicates are merged, each entry listing the most common genes and DNA. Across this sample there are 17,000 or so distinct CDR3 sequences, with more than 40% seen only once. The ten largest account for about 7% of the sample.

The source was CD4+ T cells from blood, cultured in vitro, collected after SARS-CoV-2 vaccination. Every receptor here comes from a human donor who had recovered from COVID-19.

This clonotype has only a few counts. The chain carries TRBV27 and TRBJ1-1; a possible D gene is TRBD1 (5 bases). In germline, CDR1 is MNHEY, CDR2 SMNVEV (reference sequence). V shed 6 bases and J shed 11 bases, with 28 bases lying between them. The CDR3 spans 16 residues. This CDR3 reads CASSSARERALRGAFF. CDR3 DNA: TGTGCCAGCAGCTCAGCCCGGGAAAGGGCCCTTCGGGGGGCTTTCTTT.

CDR3 nucleotide sequence: TGCAGTGCTAGCCCGGTCCTGGATACGCAGTATTTT. Its translation is CSASPVLDTQYF. The rearrangement joins TRBV20-1 to TRBJ2-3; no clear D gene. The germline gives CDR1 DFQATT, CDR2 SNEGSKA (reference sequence). Deletions cut 3 bases from V and 6 bases from J, with 10 bases between. The CDR3 runs 12 residues.

This chain uses TRBV20-1 with TRBJ2-5; 7 positions match TRBD2. CDR1 and CDR2 from the germline V gene are DFQATT and SNEGSKA (reference sequence). The CDR3 is 13 amino acids. CDR3 residues: CGLKREVQETQYF. DNA for the CDR3: TGCGGACTTAAACGGGAGGTGCAAGAGACCCAGTACTTC.

This chain uses TRBV9 with TRBJ1-1; 10 bases agree with TRBD1. Germline CDR1 reads SGDLS; CDR2 reads YYNGEE. CDR3 length equals 16 residues. V gave up 0 bases and J gave up 1 base; unmatched junction bases: 3. Here the CDR3 DNA reads TGTGCCAGCAGCGTAGGGGGGACAGGGGAGAACACTGAAGCTTTCTTT. It is translated as CASSVGGTGENTEAFF.

In its sample, this clonotype ranks as medium-sized. The chain joins TRBV6-5 to TRBJ2-1; 10 bases are shared with TRBD2. The CDR3 runs to 16 residues. V trimming: 4 bases; J trimming: 6 bases; junction bases outside the gene matches: 9. Germline CDR1 reads MNHEY; CDR2 reads SVGAGI. The CDR3 DNA reads TGTGCCAGCAGTTCCATTAGCGGGAGGTCCGGCAATGAGCAGTTCTTC. Amino acids: CASSSISGRSGNEQFF.

The rearrangement links TRBV20-1 to TRBJ2-1, with TRBD1 as a possible D gene (5 bases). The germline gives CDR1 DFQATT, CDR2 SNEGSKA (reference sequence). Trimming cost V 6 bases and J 14 bases, with 17 bases left between them. The CDR3 runs to 11 residues. This chain's CDR3 is CSAGPASQEFF. CDR3 nucleotides: TGCAGTGCAGGGCCGGCTTCACAGGAGTTCTTC.

The rearrangement joins TRBV11-2 to TRBJ1-1, with D perhaps TRBD1 (5 bases). The germline V and J ends were trimmed by 1 base and 3 bases, with 15 bases remaining between them. CDR3 length: 16 amino acids. CDR1 is SGHAT, CDR2 FQNNGV, per germline. DNA for the CDR3: TGTGCCAGCAGCTTAGGGGTGGGGGGGTTGGACACTGAAGCTTTCTTT. Amino acids: CASSLGVGGLDTEAFF.

There are a few counts of this clonotype. This chain joins TRBV5-1 and TRBJ1-2; D possibly corresponds to TRBD1 (6 bases). V shed 4 bases and J shed 7 bases, with 17 bases lying between them. Germline V gene data show CDR1 as SGHRS and CDR2 as YFSETQ. The CDR3 is 14 amino acids. The CDR3 nucleotides read TGCGCCAGCAGCCTTACTACAGGGACTGCTGGCTACACCTTC. It encodes CASSLTTGTAGYTF. The full variable domain, completed using reference TRBV5-1 and TRBJ1-2, is KAGVTQTPRYLIKTRGQQVTLSCSPISGHRSVSWYQQTPGQGLQFLFEYFSETQRNKGNFPGRFSGRQFSNSRSEMNVSTLELGDSALYLCASSLTTGTAGYTFGSGTRLTVV.

This clonotype is termed large (0.1 to 1%). V usage is TRBV7-9 and J usage is TRBJ1-4; TRBD1 might be the D (6 bases). The CDR3 is 13 residues long. V was pared by 6 bases and J by 7 bases, with 12 bases between. The germline CDR1 and CDR2 sequences are SEHNR and FQNEAQ (reference sequence). The CDR3 loop is CASRRTVGEKLFF. The CDR3 bases are TGTGCCAGCAGAAGGACAGTGGGTGAAAAACTGTTTTTT.

The chain is built from TRBV20-1 and TRBJ2-3; the match to TRBD2 covers 11 bases. Looked up from germline, CDR1 is DFQATT and CDR2 is SNEGSKA (reference sequence). The CDR3 runs 15 residues. V dropped 5 bases and J dropped 1; count of bases not matched to a gene: 5. CDR3 protein: CSALAGGPGTDTQYF. The CDR3, as DNA: TGCAGTGCTTTAGCGGGAGGGCCGGGCACAGATACGCAGTATTTT.

This chain joins TRBV6-4 and TRBJ2-3, with TRBD1 as a possible D gene (6 bases). Germline CDR1 reads MRHNA; CDR2 reads SNTAGT. CDR3 size: 14 residues. V was pared by 6 bases and J by 1 base, with 11 bases between. The CDR3 protein is CASSQTGGTDTQYF. The CDR3 DNA reads as TGTGCCAGCAGCCAGACAGGCGGCACAGATACGCAGTATTTT.

This chain links TRBV6-1 with TRBJ2-7; a possible D gene is TRBD2 (6 bases). CDR3 length: 12 residues. Germline lookup yields CDR1 MNHNS and CDR2 SASEGT. V lost 8 bases and J 4 bases, leaving 12 bases between the germline ends. The CDR3 region is CASGGKVYEQYF. In DNA, the CDR3 is TGTGCCAGCGGCGGGAAAGTTTACGAGCAGTACTTC.

This clonotype was seen a handful of times. V gene TRBV19 combines with J gene TRBJ2-6, with D uncertain. CDR3 length equals 12 residues. Between the trimmed V and J ends, which lost 4 bases and 3 bases, there was a span of 1 base. Germline V gene lookup returns CDR1 LNHDA and CDR2 SQIVND (reference sequence). CDR3 sequence reads: CASSSGANVLTF. CDR3 bases: TGTGCCAGTAGTAGTGGGGCCAACGTCCTGACTTTC. The full variable domain, with the rest looked up from reference TRBV19 and TRBJ2-6, is DGGITQSPKYLFRKEGQNVTLSCEQNLNHDAMYWYRQDPGQGLRLIYYSQIVNDFQKGDIAEGYSVSREKKESFPLTVTSAQKNPTAFYLCASSSGANVLTFGAGSRLTVL.

This chain links TRBV19 with TRBJ2-7; possibly TRBD1 or TRBD2 for D (5 bases each). The germline V gene has CDR1 LNHDA and CDR2 SQIVND (reference sequence). This CDR3 has 15 residues. Deletions cut 1 base from V and 0 bases from J, with 10 bases between. CDR3 coding DNA: TGTGCCAGTAGTATAGGCCGGGGCCTCTCCTACGAGCAGTACTTC. Residues: CASSIGRGLSYEQYF.

This clonotype was found a few times. The chain employs TRBV20-1 and TRBJ1-5; 12 bases are shared with TRBD1. CDR3 length: 17 amino acids. Trimming cost V 1 base and J 5 bases; bases outside gene matches: 9. The germline CDR1 and CDR2 sequences are DFQATT and SNEGSKA (reference sequence). In DNA form, the CDR3 reads TGCAGTGCTAGAGTCACTGCGGGACAGGGGGCGGATCAGCCCCAGCATTTT. Amino acids: CSARVTAGQGADQPQHF.

V is TRBV11-2 and J is TRBJ2-1, with 13 bases lining up with TRBD2. The CDR3 sequence is 20 residues long. J lost 3 bases, V lost 6 bases, and 17 bases had no gene match. Germline CDR1 is SGHAT and CDR2 is FQNNGV. Here the CDR3 reads CASRRQPGTSGTLDYNEQFF. In DNA, the CDR3 is TGTGCCAGCAGACGCCAGCCCGGGACTAGCGGGACTTTAGACTACAATGAGCAGTTCTTC.

This clonotype was seen only a few times. CDR3 in amino acids: CASSVTGTTSYNEQFF. The DNA of the CDR3 is TGTGCCAGCAGCGTGACCGGGACTACCAGCTACAATGAGCAGTTCTTC. The chain carries TRBV5-4 and TRBJ2-1; 7 bases map to TRBD2. Losses at the gene ends were 4 bases for V and 3 bases for J; bases not matched to a gene: 10. The CDR3 covers 16 residues. From germline, CDR1 is SGHNT and CDR2 YYREEE (reference sequence).

This sequence joins TRBV5-4 and TRBJ2-1, with TRBD2 matching 14 bases. Germline CDR1 and CDR2: SGHNT and YYREEE (reference sequence). The CDR3 has 17 residues. J gave up 6 bases and V 3 bases, and 8 bases lay outside the gene matches. CDR3 bases: TGTGCCAGCAGCTCTCCCGGGACTAGCGGGAGTATCAATGAGCAGTTCTTC. Translating it yields CASSSPGTSGSINEQFF.